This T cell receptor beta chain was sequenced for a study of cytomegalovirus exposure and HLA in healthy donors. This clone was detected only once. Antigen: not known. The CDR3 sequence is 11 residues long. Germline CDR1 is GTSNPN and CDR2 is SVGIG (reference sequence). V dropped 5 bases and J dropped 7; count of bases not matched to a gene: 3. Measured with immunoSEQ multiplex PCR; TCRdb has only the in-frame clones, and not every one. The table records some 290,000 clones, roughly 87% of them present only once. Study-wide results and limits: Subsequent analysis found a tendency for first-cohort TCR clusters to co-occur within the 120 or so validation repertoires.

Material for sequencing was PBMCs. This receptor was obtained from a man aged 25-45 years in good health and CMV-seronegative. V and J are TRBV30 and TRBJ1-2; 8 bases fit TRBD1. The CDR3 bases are TGTGCCTGGGGACAGGGTAGTGGCTACACCTTC. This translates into CAWGQGSGYTF.